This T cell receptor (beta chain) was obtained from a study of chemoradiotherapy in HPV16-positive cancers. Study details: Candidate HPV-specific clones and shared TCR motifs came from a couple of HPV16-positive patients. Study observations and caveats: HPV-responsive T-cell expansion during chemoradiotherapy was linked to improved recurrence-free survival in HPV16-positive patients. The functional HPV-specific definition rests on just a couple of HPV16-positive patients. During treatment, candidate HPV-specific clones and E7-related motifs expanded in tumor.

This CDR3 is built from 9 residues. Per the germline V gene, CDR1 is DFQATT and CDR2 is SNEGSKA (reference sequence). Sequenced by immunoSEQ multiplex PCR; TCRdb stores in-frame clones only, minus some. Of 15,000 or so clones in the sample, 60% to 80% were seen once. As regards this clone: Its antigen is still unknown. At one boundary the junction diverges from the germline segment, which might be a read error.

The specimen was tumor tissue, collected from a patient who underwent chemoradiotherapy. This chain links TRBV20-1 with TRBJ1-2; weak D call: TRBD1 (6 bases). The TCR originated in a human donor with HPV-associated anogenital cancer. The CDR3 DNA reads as TGCAGTGCCGCACCGGGGGGCGCCTTC. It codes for CSAAPGGAF.